This T cell receptor (beta chain) was recovered during a study of patients and donors after allogeneic stem cell transplantation. TCRdb processed the RT-PCR reads anew with MiXCR; each CDR3 protein has one entry. The sample holds about 410,000 distinct CDR3 sequences, 16% seen once. Trimming took 4 bases from V and 0 from J, leaving 4 bases between them. The length of the CDR3 is 13 residues. CDR1 and CDR2 (germline): GTSNPN, SVGIG (reference sequence). Sequenced sample: blood, either unsorted or a sorted T cell fraction (not recorded which). The source of this sequence is a human donor who was either an allogeneic HSCT recipient or a stem cell or donor lymphocyte infusion donor (not recorded which). It is not recorded whose cells these are; they may come from a transplant donor. V and J are TRBV30 and TRBJ2-6; D call uncertain. Here the CDR3 reads CAWTHSGANVLTF. CDR3 DNA: TGTGCCTGGACGCACTCTGGGGCCAACGTCCTGACTTTC. The full variable domain, in which reference TRBV30 and TRBJ2-6 provide the parts outside the CDR3, is SQTIHQWPATLVQPVGSPLSLECTVEGTSNPNLYWYRQAAGRGLQLLFYSVGIGQISSEVPQNLSASRPQDRQFILSSKKLLLSDSGFYLCAWTHSGANVLTFGAGSRLTVL.